The TCR beta chain described here comes from a study of CD8 T cells in Susac syndrome (dated by TCRdb to about 2019). About the investigation overall: Whether CD8+ T cell activation and differentiation in Susac syndrome was antigen driven was tested using repertoire sequencing. Broader findings and caveats from the paper: The number of individuals in the TCR sequencing and HLA analysis was recognized as being relatively small.

The cysteine opens and the phenylalanine closes a CDR3 of 10 amino acids. Left in the record is the CDR3 DNA by itself, 30 bases read in frame from the first base. V loses 5 bases of germline sequence and J loses 3 bases, and the interval between the two ends is 5 bases. CDR1 GTSNPN and CDR2 SVGIG were looked up in the germline V gene (reference sequence). High-throughput TCR beta sequencing profiled peripheral blood CD8+ and CD4+ T cells from healthy donors, Susac syndrome patients and multiple sclerosis patients. The multiple sclerosis controls were treatment-naive patients who had stable or active relapsing-remitting disease and met the revised McDonald criteria. Bulk CD8+ and CD4+ T cells were purified by magnetic negative isolation, whereas CD8+ TEMRA cells were enriched by FACS. Blood was drawn into EDTA tubes, processed within 24 hours, and PBMCs were isolated by density gradient centrifugation. PBMCs intended for TCR sequencing were cryopreserved in liquid nitrogen and thawed later in a water bath at 37 degrees C. A purity of at least 90% was achieved for sorted or isolated CD4+, CD8+ and CD8+ TEMRA cells.

With regard to this clonotype: No antigen is known for it. No much larger clone exists at a distance of one base, and base qualities are not known.

RNA was extracted using the RNeasy kit, and about 0.45 to 1 microgram was reverse transcribed with random hexamers. The immunoSEQ multiplex PCR assay, which covers 54 Vbeta and 13 Jbeta segments, was used to amplify TCR beta CDR3 regions. Bias from PCR amplification was corrected by using a synthetic template baseline for primer optimization and for computational correction. Per the original workflow: Only productive sequences were kept, with reads annotated to V, D and J genes according to IMGT and analyzed in immunoSEQ Analyzer. To calculate clonality, Shannon entropy was normalized by log2 of the number of productive unique sequences and then subtracted from one. For each patient and control, public and private clones were evaluated among the 100 most prevalent clones. Clones were defined as Susac-specific when absent from the healthy and MS cohorts, from over 950 published viral clones and from other ImmuneACCESS disease sequences. TCRdb trimmed public reads at Q25 via fastp, called clones via MiXCR and kept in-frame beta chains. Rows with a matching CDR3 protein are joined into one entry that keeps the most common DNA and genes. The V and J calls here are based on TCRdb, not the publication. The sample table contains more than 250,000 distinct CDR3 sequences; only one count was recorded for 92% of them. Over 0.065% of the sample belongs to the ten largest clones.

The chain joins TRBV30 to TRBJ2-7, with the D gene too uncertain to name. Sample: CD4+ T cells from PBMCs. The TCR sequence derives from a human donor with multiple sclerosis. The sequence in DNA is TGTGCCTGGGGAAACTACGAGCAGTACTTC. This translates into CAWGNYEQYF.